The clone carrying this T cell receptor beta chain was detected only a few times. The antigen is undetermined. The germline V gene has CDR1 SGHVS and CDR2 FNYEAQ. The CDR3 consists of 17 residues. Trimming removed 1 base from V and 8 bases from J, with 23 bases in between. Autoimmune disease history or systemic immunosuppression was exclusionary. These data come from a study of OX40 agonist ivuxolimab in advanced cancers. The study, taken as a whole, reports: At 0.1 to 3.0 mg/kg, clonal expansion of CD4+ and CD8+ blood T cells had occurred by week 6.

Produced via immunoSEQ multiplex PCR; TCRdb's table is partial and in-frame only. Here the sample spans approximately 40,000 clones, approximately 80% being singletons. The TCR originated in an adult with an advanced solid tumor such as melanoma, head and neck, liver or kidney cancer. Sequenced here: CD4+ or CD8+ T cells sorted from blood, sampled in a trial of the OX40 agonist ivuxolimab. The rearrangement uses TRBV7-6 and TRBJ1-2, with a possible D match to TRBD1 (6 bases). The CDR3 protein is CASSLDPVGADQRGYTF. CDR3 nucleotides: TGTGCCAGCAGCTTAGACCCGGTGGGGGCGGACCAAAGGGGCTACACCTTC.